Listed below are T cell receptor beta chains from one sample, sequenced in a study of human T cells and chemical hapten exposure. In TCRdb, the RACE reads were re-called with MiXCR into one record per CDR3 protein. The table has around 250,000 distinct CDR3 sequences, approximately 8.4% seen once. Sequences were derived from whole blood, sampled in connection with sensitization to the hapten diphenylcyclopropenone (DPC). Receptors were obtained from a middle-aged woman with alopecia areata. Some clones in this sample may be carry-over from other donors' samples. Each CDR3 is given with its conserved first and last residue. D genes are given only for firm matches. Clone size is given for some rows only: seen once, a few or many times, or a class if the clone is expanded.

CDR3	DNA	size	J	V	D
CAISEGPPRDIQYF	TGTGCCATCAGTGAGGGGCCCCCCAGAGACATTCAGTACTTC	many	TRBJ2-4	TRBV10-3	NA
CSARTNQPQHF	TGCAGTGCTAGGACTAATCAGCCCCAGCATTTT	many	TRBJ1-5	TRBV20-1	NA
CASKQGLAVETQYF	TGTGCCAGCAAGCAGGGACTAGCGGTAGAGACCCAGTACTTC	NA	TRBJ2-5	TRBV6-2/TRBV6-3	TRBD2
CASSSQVGVTEAFF	TGTGCCAGCAGCTCACAGGTTGGCGTCACTGAAGCTTTCTTT	NA	TRBJ1-1	TRBV11-2	NA
CASSLGPNEQFF	TGTGCCAGCAGCTTAGGGCCCAATGAGCAGTTCTTC	NA	TRBJ2-1	TRBV11-2	NA
CSVEAFTSGRADTQYF	TGCAGCGTTGAAGCCTTCACTAGCGGGAGGGCAGATACGCAGTATTTT	NA	TRBJ2-3	TRBV29-1	TRBD2
CASSDVENSPLHF	TGTGCCAGCTCCGATGTGGAGAATTCACCCCTCCACTTT	few	TRBJ1-6	TRBV18	NA
CASTPDGFRSPLHF	TGTGCCAGCACCCCCGACGGGTTTAGGTCACCCCTCCACTTT	NA	TRBJ1-6	TRBV6-5	NA
CASKEWAGTYEQYF	TGCGCCAGCAAGGAATGGGCGGGGACCTACGAGCAGTACTTC	many	TRBJ2-7	TRBV5-1	NA
CASSYAAGGYDEQFF	TGTGCCAGCAGTTACGCGGCAGGGGGATACGATGAGCAGTTCTTC	NA	TRBJ2-1	TRBV6-5	TRBD1
CASSQGLRANYGYTF	TGTGCCAGCAGCCAAGGCCTGAGAGCTAACTATGGCTACACCTTC	few	TRBJ1-2	TRBV14	NA
CASSSGQANYGYTF	TGTGCCAGCAGTTCAGGTCAAGCTAACTATGGCTACACCTTC	NA	TRBJ1-2	TRBV28	NA
CASSYQGIPEAFF	TGTGCCAGCAGTTACCAGGGGATCCCTGAAGCTTTCTTT	NA	TRBJ1-1	TRBV6-2/TRBV6-3	NA
CSAISTGGGTEKLFF	TGCAGTGCTATATCGACAGGGGGAGGGACTGAAAAACTGTTTTTT	many	TRBJ1-4	TRBV20-1	TRBD1
CASSPTLTHTDTQYF	TGTGCCAGCAGCCCGACATTGACCCACACAGATACGCAGTATTTT	many	TRBJ2-3	TRBV7-9	NA
CASSVPSGRRNEQFF	TGTGCCAGCAGCGTCCCTAGCGGACGAAGGAATGAGCAGTTCTTC	many	TRBJ2-1	TRBV11-1	TRBD2
CASSWGTVGNQPQHF	TGTGCCAGCAGTTGGGGCACCGTAGGCAATCAGCCCCAGCATTTT	few	TRBJ1-5	TRBV6-2/TRBV6-3	NA
CASSYSRLGEYYGYTF	TGTGCCAGCAGCTACTCTCGTCTTGGGGAATACTATGGCTACACCTTC	few	TRBJ1-2	TRBV21-1	NA
CSASRTSGLSYEQYF	TGCAGTGCAAGTAGGACTAGCGGCCTTTCCTACGAGCAGTACTTC	few	TRBJ2-7	TRBV20-1	TRBD2
CSASQGSNQPQHF	TGCAGTGCTAGCCAAGGTAGCAATCAGCCCCAGCATTTT	NA	TRBJ1-5	TRBV20-1	NA
CASRMDRGELFF	TGTGCCAGCAGAATGGACAGGGGGGAGCTGTTTTTT	many	TRBJ2-2	TRBV28	TRBD1
CSASRTAGAGNTIYF	TGCAGTGCTAGCAGAACAGCAGGGGCTGGAAACACCATATATTTT	NA	TRBJ1-3	TRBV20-1	NA
CASSGTSGRPAYNEQFF	TGTGCCAGCAGCGGGACTAGCGGGAGGCCTGCTTACAATGAGCAGTTCTTC	NA	TRBJ2-1	TRBV9	TRBD2
CASSERASGRAGGTQYF	TGTGCCAGCAGCGAGAGGGCCAGCGGGAGGGCCGGGGGGACGCAGTATTTT	NA	TRBJ2-3	TRBV12-3/TRBV12-4	TRBD2
CSAQYYNEQFF	TGCAGTGCTCAGTATTACAATGAGCAGTTCTTC	few	TRBJ2-1	TRBV20-1	NA
CASSRGGGTEAFF	TGTGCCAGCAGTCGAGGGGGGGGCACTGAAGCTTTCTTT	NA	TRBJ1-1	TRBV12-3/TRBV12-4	NA
CASSSIAGGRKTQYF	TGTGCCAGCAGCTCCATAGCGGGAGGGAGGAAGACCCAGTACTTC	NA	TRBJ2-5	TRBV7-2	TRBD2